Presented here are 30 T cell receptor beta chains from one specimen sequenced in a study of T cells after yellow fever vaccination. TCRdb re-called the 5' RACE reads through MiXCR, storing one row per CDR3 protein. This table has hundreds of thousands of distinct CDR3 sequences, approximately 19% appearing once. This specimen was PBMCs, taken before the yellow fever booster vaccination. All receptors derive from a man aged 18 to 30 who received the YFV17D yellow fever vaccine.

This clonotype was seen more than once but under ten times. The rearrangement links TRBV3-1 to TRBJ1-2, with a weak D call TRBD1 (5 bases). From germline, CDR1 is LGHDT and CDR2 YNNKEL (reference sequence). The CDR3 covers 17 residues. Deletions cut 3 bases from V and 7 bases from J, with 24 bases between. The CDR3 spells CASSQHDSSVLGGGYTF. The CDR3 region has the DNA TGTGCCAGCAGCCAGCATGACAGTAGCGTCTTAGGCGGTGGCTACACCTTC.

This clonotype appeared a few times. The chain employs TRBV24-1 and TRBJ1-2, with D possibly matching TRBD1 (6 bases). The CDR3 totals 13 residues. The V gene lost 3 bases and the J gene lost 7 bases, with 11 bases spanning the gap. Germline V CDR1 and CDR2: KGHDR, SFDVKD. The CDR3 coding sequence is TGTGCCACCAGTGATGTCCAGGGGACTGGCTACACCTTC. Translated, it gives CATSDVQGTGYTF.

A few counts support this clonotype. The rearrangement uses TRBV19 and TRBJ2-5; D might be TRBD1 (6 bases). The ends were cut back, 3 bases at V and 0 bases at J, with 11 bases in the middle. CDR1 LNHDA and CDR2 SQIVND come from the germline V gene (reference sequence). The CDR3 consists of 15 residues. CDR3 sequence: CASSIGDTYQETQYF. CDR3 bases: TGTGCCAGTAGTATCGGGGACACCTACCAAGAGACCCAGTACTTC.

Points on this clonotype: A read error may account for a junction end that differs from germline. The J gene is TRBJ2-5, the V gene TRBV30, with D hard to call. The CDR3 sequence is 13 residues long. Germline V gene data show CDR1 as GTSNPN and CDR2 as SVGIG (reference sequence). The CDR3 DNA follows: TGTGCCTGGGGAAGACGGAGCCAAGGGACCCAGTACTTC. This encodes CAWGRRSQGTQYF.

The chain employs TRBV20-1 and TRBJ2-7, with 7 positions matching TRBD2. This CDR3 region has 15 residues. Germline V gives CDR1 DFQATT, CDR2 SNEGSKA (reference sequence). V trimming: 1 base; J trimming: 3 bases; junction bases outside the gene matches: 9. The CDR3 DNA sequence: TGCAGTGCTAGAGTCACCCAGCCGGGGGGCTACGAGCAGTACTTC. It codes for CSARVTQPGGYEQYF.

This clonotype was recorded a few times. This chain joins TRBV5-1 and TRBJ2-1; 7 bases fit TRBD2. V trimming: 1 base; J trimming: 1 base; junction bases outside the gene matches: 2. CDR1 and CDR2 from the germline V gene are SGHRS and YFSETQ. This CDR3 contains 15 residues. This CDR3 reads CASSLSGESYNEQFF. The CDR3 DNA sequence: TGCGCCAGCAGCTTGAGCGGGGAGTCCTACAATGAGCAGTTCTTC.

J is TRBJ1-6 and V is TRBV5-1, with D possibly TRBD1 on 5 matching bases. CDR3 length: 16 residues. CDR1 is SGHRS and CDR2 is YFSETQ in the germline V gene. V lost 0 bases, J lost 10 bases, and 17 bases lay in between. Here the CDR3 DNA reads TGCGCCAGCAGCTTGGAGTGGCAGGGAGTAGGATCACCCCTCCACTTT. It translates to CASSLEWQGVGSPLHF.

This clonotype was counted between two and nine times. The V gene is TRBV7-9, the J gene TRBJ2-3; 8 bases are a match to TRBD2. The CDR3 contains 15 residues. V dropped 6 bases and J dropped 5; count of bases not matched to a gene: 10. Germline CDR1 reads SEHNR; CDR2 reads FQNEAQ (reference sequence). As DNA, the CDR3 is TGTGCCAGCAGTAATTCAGCGGGGGCGGGAGATACGCAGTATTTT. This codes for CASSNSAGAGDTQYF.

This clonotype was counted only a few times. The rearrangement uses TRBV20-1 and TRBJ2-1; TRBD1 matches at 8 bases. J gave up 6 bases and V 5 bases, and 12 bases lay outside the gene matches. The length of the CDR3 is 15 residues. Germline-derived CDR1 and CDR2 are DFQATT and SNEGSKA (reference sequence). The CDR3 sequence: CSASTPTGGSNEQFF. The CDR3 DNA is TGCAGTGCTTCAACACCCACAGGGGGTAGCAATGAGCAGTTCTTC.

Only a few counts were recorded for this clonotype. This chain joins TRBV7-9 and TRBJ2-7; the D is unclear. V was cut by 4 bases and J by 7 bases, with 23 bases left in between. The length of the CDR3 is 16 residues. Germline CDR1 is SEHNR and CDR2 is FQNEAQ (reference sequence). In nucleotides, the CDR3 is TGTGCCAGCAGCTCGACTGAAACTCGTGAGGTGGGAGAGCAGTACTTC. Translating gives CASSSTETREVGEQYF.

The V and J genes are TRBV5-1 and TRBJ2-1; TRBD1 aligns across 10 bases. The CDR3 runs 14 residues. Germline V gives CDR1 SGHRS, CDR2 YFSETQ. With 5 bases clipped from V and 10 bases from J, the junction kept 9 bases outside the gene matches. CDR3 DNA: TGCGCCAGCAGACCCCCGGGACAGGGGCTGGAGCAGTTCTTC. This codes for CASRPPGQGLEQFF.

The genes are TRBV2 and TRBJ1-5, with unresolved D. The CDR3 sequence is 12 residues long. The V gene's germline CDR1 is SNHLY and CDR2 FYNNEI. Deletions cut 8 bases from V and 10 bases from J, with 15 bases between. Here the CDR3 reads CASAISVSPQHF. In DNA, the CDR3 is TGTGCCAGCGCGATTTCTGTCAGCCCCCAGCATTTT.

The V call is TRBV12-5, the J call TRBJ2-1, with D possibly matching TRBD2 (6 bases). Trimming pared 7 bases from V and 9 bases from J, leaving 22 bases between. In germline, CDR1 is LGHNT, CDR2 FRNRAP. This CDR3 is built from 15 residues. This CDR3 is CASAPVSGGFGEQFF. The CDR3 DNA is TGTGCTAGTGCCCCCGTTTCCGGGGGATTTGGTGAGCAGTTCTTC.

This clonotype was seen a handful of times. V gene TRBV7-2 combines with J gene TRBJ1-5, with D possibly being TRBD1 (5 bases). Trimming took off 5 bases at V and 12 bases at J, with 17 bases between the two ends. The CDR3 is made up of 13 amino acids. Germline V gene lookup returns CDR1 SGHTA and CDR2 FQGNSA. As DNA, the CDR3 is TGTGCCAGCAGCGGCGGGACGGAAGGGGTCCAGCATTTT. This sequence encodes CASSGGTEGVQHF.

The chain employs TRBV7-9 and TRBJ1-4, with a tentative D call TRBD1 (6 bases). The CDR3 is 16 amino acids. The V gene lost 8 bases and the J gene lost 0 bases, with 16 bases spanning the gap. The germline CDR1 and CDR2 sequences are SEHNR and FQNEAQ (reference sequence). Written as DNA, the CDR3 is TGTGCCAGCGGGGGTAAGGGGGAATCAACTAATGAAAAACTGTTTTTT. Residues: CASGGKGESTNEKLFF.

This clonotype occurred many times. The chain carries TRBV5-1 and TRBJ2-3, with 8 bases that match TRBD2. Germline V gene lookup returns CDR1 SGHRS and CDR2 YFSETQ. The ends lost 3 bases at V and 2 bases at J; junction bases unmatched: 2. This CDR3 has 14 residues. The CDR3 DNA sequence: TGCGCCAGCAGCTCGGGGGGGCCCACAGATACGCAGTATTTT. Translated: CASSSGGPTDTQYF.

This chain joins TRBV6-2 or TRBV6-3 and TRBJ2-1; weak D call: TRBD2 (5 bases). CDR3 length: 12 residues. Germline values: CDR1 MNHEY, CDR2 SVGEGT. Trimming cost V 6 bases and J 7 bases, with 10 bases left between them. As DNA, the CDR3 is TGTGCCAGCAGCCCGGACTTGAATGAGCAGTTCTTC. This gives the protein CASSPDLNEQFF.

This clonotype was found a few times. The chain is built from TRBV29-1 and TRBJ2-3, with no clear D. The CDR3 has 13 amino acids. V was shortened by 3 bases and J by 1 base, with 8 bases between the two germline ends. The germline gives CDR1 SQVTM, CDR2 ANQGSEA. CDR3: CSVDDVGTDTQYF. The CDR3 DNA reads as TGCAGCGTTGACGACGTCGGCACAGATACGCAGTATTTT.

V usage is TRBV6-6 and J usage is TRBJ1-4; 7 bases align to TRBD1. The trim removed 5 bases at V and 5 bases at J, leaving 5 bases unmatched. The germline CDR1 and CDR2 sequences are MNHNY and SVGAGI (reference sequence). The CDR3 runs 14 residues. The CDR3 spells CASSRDSLNEKLFF. The CDR3 region has the DNA TGTGCCAGCAGTCGGGACAGCCTAAATGAAAAACTGTTTTTT.

V usage is TRBV3-1 and J usage is TRBJ2-7, with 7 bases aligning to TRBD2. The CDR3 contains 13 residues. J lost 3 bases, V lost 7 bases, and 6 bases had no gene match. Germline CDR1 LGHDT, CDR2 YNNKEL (reference sequence). This CDR3 reads CASNLRGNYEQYF. CDR3 sequence (DNA): TGTGCCAGCAACCTGCGGGGGAACTACGAGCAGTACTTC.

In its sample, this clonotype was seen a few times. The chain joins TRBV12-3 or TRBV12-4 to TRBJ1-1; D uncertain. V lost 4 bases and J lost 3, with 6 bases in between. The CDR3 length is 12 residues. This chain's CDR3 is CASSSEYTEAFF. The CDR3 DNA reads as TGTGCCAGCAGTTCCGAATACACTGAAGCTTTCTTT.

This clonotype was seen many times. V is TRBV7-2 and J is TRBJ1-6; D uncertain. V lost 4 bases and J lost 14, with 9 bases in between. This CDR3 spans 11 amino acids. Germline V gives CDR1 SGHTA, CDR2 FQGNSA. The CDR3 loop reads CASSSWFTLHF. The CDR3, as DNA: TGTGCCAGCAGCTCATGGTTCACCCTCCACTTT.

This clonotype was picked up many times. This chain connects TRBV5-1 to TRBJ1-2, with D uncertain. The V end was cut by 2 bases, the J end by 4 bases, with 15 bases between. CDR1 is SGHRS, CDR2 YFSETQ, per germline. This CDR3 comprises 15 residues. The CDR3 loop is CASSLVERDPYGYTF. The CDR3 nucleotides are TGCGCCAGCAGCTTAGTAGAGAGAGACCCCTATGGCTACACCTTC.

This clonotype was counted between two and nine times. This chain links TRBV5-1 with TRBJ1-1; D uncertain. V was trimmed by 7 bases and J by 0 bases, leaving 10 bases between them. The CDR3 totals 13 residues. Germline V CDR1 and CDR2: SGHRS, YFSETQ. The CDR3 nucleotides read TGCGCCAGCCAGGAGGTGGTGAACACTGAAGCTTTCTTT. It is translated as CASQEVVNTEAFF. Full variable domain (missing parts from reference TRBV5-1 and TRBJ1-1): KAGVTQTPRYLIKTRGQQVTLSCSPISGHRSVSWYQQTPGQGLQFLFEYFSETQRNKGNFPGRFSGRQFSNSRSEMNVSTLELGDSALYLCASQEVVNTEAFFGQGTRLTVV.

This clonotype was seen a handful of times. The J gene is TRBJ2-7, the V gene TRBV29-1, with 12 nucleotides matching TRBD2. This CDR3 has 14 residues. Trimming removed 6 bases from V and 5 bases from J; junction bases left unmatched: 8. Germline V gene sequence: CDR1 SQVTM, CDR2 ANQGSEA. CDR3 bases: TGCAGCGTCGAAACTAGCGGGGGGTATAACGAGCAGTACTTC. This translates into CSVETSGGYNEQYF.

The chain is built from TRBV19 and TRBJ1-6, with TRBD1 identical over 8 bases. The ends lost 9 bases at V and 10 bases at J; junction bases unmatched: 8. Germline V gene lookup returns CDR1 LNHDA and CDR2 SQIVND (reference sequence). The CDR3 is 13 residues long. The CDR3 here is CASRDRGSSPLHF. The CDR3 DNA sequence: TGTGCCAGCAGAGACAGGGGAAGCTCACCCCTCCACTTT.

The chain couples TRBV5-1 to TRBJ2-7, with 11 bases lining up with TRBD1. V shed 2 bases and J 8 bases; nucleotides not matched to a gene: 9. Germline CDR1 SGHRS, CDR2 YFSETQ. CDR3 length equals 15 residues. The CDR3 spells CASSFIGTGGAQQYF. CDR3 nucleotide sequence: TGCGCCAGCAGCTTCATTGGGACAGGGGGTGCTCAGCAGTACTTC.

This clonotype was seen just once. The chain employs TRBV2 and TRBJ2-5; D might be TRBD2 (5 bases). This CDR3 region has 14 residues. Germline CDR1 SNHLY, CDR2 FYNNEI. Trimming pared 2 bases from V and 7 bases from J, leaving 14 bases between. The CDR3 spells CASSELGPRGTQYF. Written as DNA, the CDR3 is TGTGCCAGCAGTGAATTAGGCCCCCGGGGGACCCAGTACTTC.

The table lists this clonotype with a few counts. This sequence joins TRBV7-2 and TRBJ1-1; no firm D call. This CDR3 region has 12 residues. Between the trimmed V and J ends, which lost 3 bases and 5 bases, there was a span of 7 bases. Germline CDR1 is SGHTA and CDR2 is FQGNSA. The CDR3 nucleotides are TGTGCCAGCAGCTTGAAAAGTACTGAAGCTTTCTTT. Its protein is CASSLKSTEAFF.

This clonotype was picked up a small number of times. The CDR3, as DNA: TGTGCCAGCAGCTTAGGGTCGCTAGCGGGAGGGGAGACCCAGTACTTC. Translating it yields CASSLGSLAGGETQYF. This chain uses TRBV7-2 with TRBJ2-5, with 12 bases identical to TRBD2. The CDR3 is 16 amino acids. Germline trimming cut 1 base from V and 5 bases from J; bases unmatched to any gene: 5. Germline CDR1 reads SGHTA; CDR2 reads FQGNSA.